This entry features one T cell receptor (beta chain) sequence. Its antigen remains unknown. The sample is drawn from a study of cytomegalovirus exposure and HLA in healthy donors. The study's findings and limits: Through in vitro validation, three CMV-associated chains were shown to be specific for CMV antigens. The study carried out a later analysis of TCR beta sequences. It associated 15,000 to 20,000 of them with specific HLA alleles at a false discovery rate of 0.05. Later analysis associated a missense DCLRE1C variant with TCR beta V- and J-gene trimming.

PCR was performed using 60 Vbeta and 13 Jbeta primers. Produced via immunoSEQ multiplex PCR; TCRdb's table is partial and in-frame only. The sample includes 210,000 or so clones, 85% to 90% of them seen just once. The CDR3 spans 12 residues. V was pared by 11 bases and J by 16 bases, with 10 bases of the junction left unmatched. CDR1 is SEHNR, CDR2 FQNEAQ, per germline (reference sequence). The material sequenced was PBMCs. This sequence was found in a man younger than 45 in good health and CMV-seronegative. This chain connects TRBV7-9 to TRBJ2-6; TRBD1 aligns across 11 bases. CDR3 sequence: CARGTGGYRLTF. The CDR3 DNA follows: TGTGCCCGGGGGACAGGGGGGTATCGGCTGACTTTC.